What follows describes a single T cell receptor (beta chain). Germline CDR1 reads LNHDA; CDR2 reads SQIVND (reference sequence). The CDR3 runs to 16 residues. V shed 0 bases, J shed 3 bases, and the junction held 8 bases outside the gene matches. Sequencing was performed with immunoSEQ multiplex PCR; in TCRdb, only in-frame clones are kept and a portion is missing. Of some 100,000 clones listed, about 91% are singletons. This entry is derived from a study of PD-L1 blockade in urothelial cancer. The chain employs TRBV19 and TRBJ2-7; 7 positions match TRBD1. The specimen was PBMCs, collected around atezolizumab (anti-PD-L1) treatment. The clonotype comes from a woman of 80 years or more with urothelial cancer. Here the CDR3 DNA reads TGTGCCAGTAGTATAGATACCCGGGACAGAAACTACGAGCAGTACTTC. Translation: CASSIDTRDRNYEQYF.